This T cell receptor beta chain was found in a study of blood T cell repertoires in COVID-19. Across the whole study: There were acute and convalescent COVID-19 samples, and they came from the United States, Italy and Spain. The analysed material was cDNA or gDNA that came from T cells, B-cell-depleted T cells, or PBMCs.

There are 14 residues in the CDR3. Germline CDR1 is KGHSH and CDR2 is LQKENI. V shed 3 bases and J shed 0 bases, with 9 bases lying between them. In the authors' workflow: Estimation of nucleated cell counts relied on the amplification of reference gene primers. Using immunoSEQ multiplex PCR, the repertoire was profiled, and TCRdb retains in-frame clones only, with some absent. V, J and clone size were drawn from that table, and D and trimming were deduced from the DNA. The table records 200,000 to 250,000 clones, almost 90% of them present only once. Sequenced: peripheral blood. This chain uses TRBV18 with TRBJ2-7; D ambiguous. The receptor comes from a man younger than 35 with active or convalescent COVID-19. The CDR3 here is CASSPLPSSYEQYF. The CDR3 nucleotides read TGTGCCAGCTCACCTCTCCCGAGCTCCTACGAGCAGTACTTC.